The source of this T cell receptor beta chain is a study of blood T cells in healthy people across ages. This clonotype was recorded a few times. Its antigen is still unknown. CDR1 is MNHEY and CDR2 is SVGEGT in the germline V gene. V lost 4 bases to trimming and J lost 6 bases; unmatched junction nucleotides: 5. The CDR3 runs 14 residues. Study observations and caveats: TCR beta diversity correlated strongly with naive T cell percentage. Researchers judged that diversity estimates from one million T cells fell short of true values.

Using a J-beta primer mix together with a sample-barcoded 5' primer, a second PCR was run for about 6 to 11 cycles. One entry per CDR3 protein, called by TCRdb with MiXCR from the 5' RACE reads. The data show 250,000 to 300,000 distinct CDR3 sequences, roughly 27% seen once. The clonotype comes from a woman in her seventies in good health. Sequencing was performed on blood. This chain links TRBV6-2 or TRBV6-3 with TRBJ2-1; 8 bases agree with TRBD2. CDR3 sequence: CASSWTSSSNEQFF. For the CDR3, the DNA is TGTGCCAGCAGTTGGACTAGCAGCTCCAATGAGCAGTTCTTC.